This T cell receptor beta chain was documented in a study of T cells in Graves' hyperthyroidism and ophthalmopathy. Amplification of TCR beta CDR3 regions was performed using RNA transcripts as template. During a first-round RT-PCR of the TCR CDR3, the HTBI primer set was used. Via MiXCR, TCRdb re-called the multiplex PCR reads, giving one row per CDR3 protein. The table shows about 350,000 distinct CDR3 sequences, with around 15% occurring only once. Patients with ophthalmopathy all had a Clinical Activity Score of at least 3, a NOSPECS grade of at least 4 and duration under 3 months. Clinical symptoms, serum thyroxine, TRAb, thyroid ultrasound and orbital computed tomography informed diagnoses. Cells are PBMCs isolated from roughly 9.3 ml of fresh blood. This clonotype was picked up many times. J was trimmed by 1 base and V by 6 bases; bases with no gene match: 3. Germline V gene lookup returns CDR1 MDHEN and CDR2 SYDVKM. CDR3 length equals 14 residues.

Sequencing input: blood. V is TRBV28 and J is TRBJ2-4; 7 bases map to TRBD1. The receptor comes from a woman aged 35 to 49 with Graves' ophthalmopathy. The CDR3 DNA reads as TGTGCCAGCAGCCTACAGGGGGCCAAAAACATTCAGTACTTC. This encodes CASSLQGAKNIQYF.